Listed below are T cell receptor beta chains from one sample, sequenced in a study of blood T cell repertoires in COVID-19. This table comes from immunoSEQ multiplex PCR, and its TCRdb copy is limited to in-frame clones, with some not included. The sample has a few hundred thousand clones, 65% to 85% seen once. Sequences were obtained from peripheral blood. Receptors were obtained from an elderly woman with acute or convalescent COVID-19. Both conserved end residues are trimmed from each CDR3. Some rows have no size entry. The others give once, few or many, or a class for an expanded clone.

clone size | J gene | V gene | CDR3 protein
. | TRBJ1-6 | TRBV10-3 | AIRDGTGHSPLH
. | TRBJ1-4 | TRBV2 | ATGQGTTNEKLF
. | TRBJ1-2 | TRBV5-4 | ASSSYRVQGLLGYT
. | TRBJ1-2 | TRBV19 | ASSRDGTGVRGYT
. | TRBJ2-5 | TRBV19 | ASSIRGSLTQY
. | TRBJ1-2 | TRBV12-3/TRBV12-4 | ASSFAGRII
. | TRBJ1-5 | TRBV5-6 | ASSLGDLASNQPQH
. | TRBJ2-1 | TRBV7-2 | ASSFYPGTSGNNEQF
. | TRBJ1-3 | TRBV21-1 | ASRVGQGGPNSSGNTIY
few | TRBJ1-5 | TRBV19 | ASSQDRGGEPQH
. | TRBJ2-1 | TRBV19 | ASSTQGDSRPEF
. | TRBJ2-7 | TRBV21-1 | ASSKHNRGTPYEQY
. | TRBJ2-7 | TRBV3-1/TRBV3-2 | ASSFGLTYEQY
. | TRBJ2-1 | TRBV11-3 | ASILGQKQF
. | TRBJ2-3 | TRBV4-1 | ASSTRSQTGGTDTQY
. | TRBJ2-7 | TRBV2 | ASTATVVSYEQY
once | TRBJ2-1 | TRBV4-3 | ASSQDYSSGVPSRYNEQF
few | TRBJ1-6 | TRBV3-1/TRBV3-2 | ASSREPLYNSPLH
once | TRBJ2-7 | TRBV6-5 | ASSFTSGGTQY
. | TRBJ2-3 | TRBV11-2 | ASSLTVLAGGLTDTQY
. | TRBJ2-7 | TRBV19 | ASSRLDSYEQY
. | TRBJ1-2 | TRBV9 | ASSVDRAMVGYT
. | TRBJ2-3 | TRBV2 | ASKDWDWTDTQY
. | TRBJ2-7 | TRBV2 | ASSDSGGGEQY
. | TRBJ2-2 | TRBV6-5 | ASSYTGGECF
few | TRBJ1-2 | TRBV3-1/TRBV3-2 | ASSQGVLGAGYT
. | TRBJ1-1 | TRBV6-1 | ASSGTVTEAF
. | TRBJ1-5 | TRBV6-6 | ASSPRDRDYSNQPQH
. | TRBJ1-1 | TRBV29-1 | SVEETGGTEAF
once | TRBJ1-6 | TRBV5-6 | ASSSKGSGGDNSPLH
. | TRBJ2-5 | TRBV28 | ASRDRVETQY
. | TRBJ2-1 | TRBV7-3 | ASSPRAYNEQF
. | TRBJ2-1 | TRBV6-5 | ASSYSRTSGQF
. | TRBJ2-2 | TRBV10-3 | AISPRATGRGTGELF
few | TRBJ2-3 | TRBV11-3 | ASSPGDSRFTDTQY
. | TRBJ2-5 | TRBV11-2 | ASSRDRVQETQY